This TCR beta chain was observed in a study of blood T cell repertoires in COVID-19. Donors in Cohort 3 counted as recovered after two negative PCRs, clearance, or symptom resolution. Produced via immunoSEQ multiplex PCR; TCRdb's table is partial and in-frame only. In the table there are more than 300,000 clones, roughly four fifths of which are singletons. This CDR3 contains 16 residues. Germline CDR1 SGHDT, CDR2 YYEEEE. Losses at the gene ends were 3 bases for V and 0 bases for J; bases not matched to a gene: 6. The sequenced material came from PBMCs or T cells enriched from blood (not recorded which). The V and J genes are TRBV5-6 and TRBJ1-2; 9 bases map to TRBD1. This clonotype was sampled from a woman in her 50s who had recovered from COVID-19. The CDR3: CASSSPGQGANYGYTF. CDR3 DNA sequence: TGTGCCAGCAGCTCACCGGGACAGGGTGCTAACTATGGCTACACCTTC.